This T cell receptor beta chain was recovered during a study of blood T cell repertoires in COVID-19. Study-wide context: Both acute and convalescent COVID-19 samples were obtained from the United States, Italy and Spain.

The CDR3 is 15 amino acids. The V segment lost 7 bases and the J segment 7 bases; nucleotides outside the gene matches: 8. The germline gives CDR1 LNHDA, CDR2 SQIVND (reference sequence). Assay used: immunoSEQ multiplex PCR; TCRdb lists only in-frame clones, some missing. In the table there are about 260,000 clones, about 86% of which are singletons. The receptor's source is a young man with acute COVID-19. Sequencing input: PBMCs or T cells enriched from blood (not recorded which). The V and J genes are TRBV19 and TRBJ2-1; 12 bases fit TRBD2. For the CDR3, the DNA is TGTGCCAGTAATCTAGCGGGGGGGCCTTGGAATGAGCAGTTCTTC. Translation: CASNLAGGPWNEQFF.